This T cell receptor beta chain appears in the sequencing data of a study of cytomegalovirus exposure and HLA in healthy donors. As for the study in general: Researchers previously reported finding 90 million to 130 million unique TCR beta sequences from some 180 million T cells.

Germline CDR1 and CDR2: DFQATT and SNEGSKA (reference sequence). This CDR3 region has 11 residues. The primer mix had 60 Vbeta and 13 Jbeta primers. The table came from immunoSEQ multiplex PCR; TCRdb's copy has only in-frame clones and leaves some out. In the table there are about 140,000 clones, about three quarters of which are singletons. Concerning this clone itself: Its specificity is unknown.

Study-wide findings and caveats: Testing in vitro showed a few CMV-associated chains specific for CMV antigens.

Sequencing input: PBMCs. V is TRBV20-1 and J is TRBJ1-4; D not resolved. This sequence was found in a woman in her thirties or forties in good health and CMV-seronegative. CDR3 residues: CAVATNEKLFF. The CDR3 DNA reads as TGCGCGGTCGCAACTAATGAAAAACTGTTTTTT.